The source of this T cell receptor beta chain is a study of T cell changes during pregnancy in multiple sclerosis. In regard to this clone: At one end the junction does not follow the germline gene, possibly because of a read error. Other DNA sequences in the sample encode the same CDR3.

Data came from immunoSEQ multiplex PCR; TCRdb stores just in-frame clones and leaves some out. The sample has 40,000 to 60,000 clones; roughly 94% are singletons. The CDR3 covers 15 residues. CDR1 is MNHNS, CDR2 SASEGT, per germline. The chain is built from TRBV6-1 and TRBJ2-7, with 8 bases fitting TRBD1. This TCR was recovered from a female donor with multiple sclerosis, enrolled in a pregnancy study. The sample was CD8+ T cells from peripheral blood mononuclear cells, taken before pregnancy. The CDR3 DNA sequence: TGTGCCAGCAGCGAACCAGGACAGGGCCCCTACGAGCAGTATTTC. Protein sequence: CASSEPGQGPYEQYF.